Presented here are 14 T cell receptor beta chains from one specimen sequenced in a study of patients and donors after allogeneic stem cell transplantation. MiXCR, run by TCRdb on the RT-PCR reads, gives a single entry per CDR3 protein. The sample consists of over 200,000 distinct CDR3 sequences, roughly two fifths of them appearing once. The specimen sequenced was blood, either unsorted or a sorted T cell fraction (not recorded which). The receptors were sampled from a human donor who was either an allogeneic HSCT recipient or a stem cell or donor lymphocyte infusion donor (not recorded which). It is not recorded whose cells these are; they may come from a transplant donor.

The chain joins TRBV28 to TRBJ1-2; 7 bases are a match to TRBD1. Trimming cost V 5 bases and J 4 bases; bases outside gene matches: 7. This CDR3 region has 14 residues. Germline values: CDR1 MDHEN, CDR2 SYDVKM. CDR3 residues: CASSIGTASYGYTF. Here the CDR3 DNA reads TGTGCCAGCAGTATCGGGACAGCTTCCTATGGCTACACCTTC.

In this sample, this clonotype turned up once. This sequence joins TRBV20-1 and TRBJ2-7; D is undetermined. The CDR3 contains 16 residues. V was cut by 4 bases and J by 0 bases, with 19 bases left in between. Germline CDR1 and CDR2: DFQATT and SNEGSKA (reference sequence). The CDR3 reads CSAIQRGETTSYEQYF. The CDR3 DNA reads TGCAGTGCTATTCAACGAGGAGAAACAACCTCCTACGAGCAGTACTTC.

This clonotype was detected ten times or more. The chain is built from TRBV7-2 and TRBJ1-5; the D is unclear. This CDR3 comprises 12 residues. V lost 1 base and J lost 6, with 4 bases in between. Per the germline V gene, CDR1 is SGHTA and CDR2 is FQGNSA. The CDR3 DNA reads TGTGCCAGCAGCTTAGGCAGTCAGCCCCAGCATTTT. This translates into CASSLGSQPQHF.

V and J are TRBV20-1 and TRBJ1-2; no definite D call. The CDR3 is made up of 15 amino acids. Germline-derived CDR1 and CDR2 are DFQATT and SNEGSKA (reference sequence). The CDR3 nucleotides read TGCAGCGCCGTCCGTGGAAACCTAGCTAACTATGGCTACACCTTC. It is translated as CSAVRGNLANYGYTF.

The chain links TRBV20-1 to TRBJ1-1; weak D call: TRBD1 (6 bases). V lost 6 bases, J lost 1 base, and 12 bases lay in between. Germline assignment: CDR1 DFQATT and CDR2 SNEGSKA (reference sequence). CDR3 length equals 13 residues. CDR3 nucleotide sequence: TGCAGTGCCTCTGACAGGCGGAACACTGAAGCTTTCTTT. It specifies CSASDRRNTEAFF.

The genes are TRBV7-9 and TRBJ2-7, with 8 bases fitting TRBD1. CDR1 SEHNR and CDR2 FQNEAQ come from the germline V gene (reference sequence). There are 13 residues in the CDR3. Trimming removed 2 bases from V and 5 bases from J; junction bases left unmatched: 2. The CDR3 region is CASSLTGGDEQYF. The CDR3 DNA reads TGTGCCAGCAGCTTAACAGGGGGAGACGAGCAGTACTTC. The variable domain in full, completed from reference TRBV7-9 and TRBJ2-7, reads DTGVSQNPRHKITKRGQNVTFRCDPISEHNRLYWYRQTLGQGPEFLTYFQNEAQLEKSRLLSDRFSAERPKGSFSTLEIQRTEQGDSAMYLCASSLTGGDEQYFGPGTRLTVT.

The V and J genes are TRBV12-3 or TRBV12-4 and TRBJ2-1, with 7 bases identical to TRBD1. The CDR3 consists of 13 residues. The junction had 7 bases not matched to a gene; V was cut back by 4 bases and J by 10 bases. In DNA form, the CDR3 reads TGTGCCAGCAGTTCCTCAACAGGGGACGAGCAGTTCTTC. It translates to CASSSSTGDEQFF.

V and J are TRBV12-3 or TRBV12-4 and TRBJ1-4; TRBD1 agrees at 8 bases. V dropped 7 bases and J dropped 10; count of bases not matched to a gene: 8. The CDR3 totals 13 residues. Written as DNA, the CDR3 is TGTGCCAGCAAAACAGGGGGGGGTGTAAAACTGTTTTTT. This sequence encodes CASKTGGGVKLFF.

V usage is TRBV12-3 or TRBV12-4 and J usage is TRBJ1-1, with 8 bases that match TRBD1. The junction had 9 bases not matched to a gene; V was cut back by 7 bases and J by 5 bases. The CDR3 is made up of 14 amino acids. CDR3 amino acids: CASIISGGWTEAFF. The CDR3 nucleotides are TGTGCCAGCATTATATCAGGGGGCTGGACTGAAGCTTTCTTT.

The CDR3 sequence: CSARGTQQFF. The DNA for the CDR3 is TGCAGTGCTAGAGGTACACAGCAGTTCTTC. V usage is TRBV20-1 and J usage is TRBJ2-1; D is undetermined. The CDR3 runs 10 residues. Trimming shortened V by 1 base and J by 11 bases, and 6 bases separated the two germline ends. Germline V gene lookup returns CDR1 DFQATT and CDR2 SNEGSKA (reference sequence).

This clonotype was counted ten times or more. V usage is TRBV20-1 and J usage is TRBJ2-2; maybe TRBD1 (6 bases). The ends were cut back, 0 bases at V and 7 bases at J, with 12 bases in the middle. Looked up from germline, CDR1 is DFQATT and CDR2 is SNEGSKA (reference sequence). There are 14 residues in the CDR3. The CDR3 protein is CSARDPTRGGELFF. The CDR3 bases are TGCAGTGCTAGAGACCCCACCAGGGGCGGGGAGCTGTTTTTT.

The chain couples TRBV25-1 to TRBJ1-5; D is possibly TRBD1 (5 bases). There are 14 residues in the CDR3. CDR1 is MGHDK and CDR2 is SYGVNS in the germline V gene. The V end lost 2 bases, the J end lost 7 bases, and 12 bases lay between the germline ends. The CDR3 region has the DNA TGTGCCAGCAGTGAACAGGGATTATCACAGCCCCAGCATTTT. Amino acids: CASSEQGLSQPQHF.

This chain connects TRBV4-3 to TRBJ2-5; D might be TRBD2 (6 bases). The V end lost 0 bases, the J end lost 2 bases, and 13 bases lay between the germline ends. CDR1 and CDR2 (germline): LGHNA, YSLEER. The CDR3 has 16 residues. The CDR3 DNA reads as TGCGCCAGCAGCCAAGAGGTCGGGAGTTATCAAGAGACCCAGTACTTC. Translated: CASSQEVGSYQETQYF.

The chain combines TRBV24-1 with TRBJ1-2; D perhaps matches TRBD1 (5 bases). This CDR3 has 14 amino acids. V shed 4 bases and J shed 4 bases, with 12 bases lying between them. Germline values: CDR1 KGHDR, CDR2 SFDVKD. The DNA for the CDR3 is TGTGCCACCAGTGAGACTGACAGCCGCTATGGCTACACCTTC. This codes for CATSETDSRYGYTF.